The clone carrying this T cell receptor beta chain was seen a few times. The antigen is not known. Each CDR3 protein is one row after TCRdb ran MiXCR on the 5' RACE reads. The sample records about 340,000 distinct CDR3 sequences, roughly 14% being singletons. The source of the sample is a study of CD8 T cells in ankylosing spondylitis. Study conclusions and caveats: Significantly higher representation of disease-linked clones was reported for matched ankylosing spondylitis synovial fluid.

The ends lost 3 bases at V and 1 base at J; junction bases unmatched: 8. Germline CDR1 and CDR2: SGHRS and YFSETQ. CDR3 length: 16 residues. Sequencing input: blood, either unsorted or a sorted T cell fraction (not recorded which). The clonotype was recovered from a male donor with ankylosing spondylitis or in good health (not recorded which). The V gene is TRBV5-1, the J gene TRBJ1-1, with TRBD1 matching over 8 bases. The DNA of the CDR3 is TGCGCCAGCAGCTCCTGGACAGGGCCGGGGAACACTGAAGCTTTCTTT. Translation: CASSSWTGPGNTEAFF. The complete variable domain, with remaining parts taken from reference TRBV5-1 and TRBJ1-1, reads KAGVTQTPRYLIKTRGQQVTLSCSPISGHRSVSWYQQTPGQGLQFLFEYFSETQRNKGNFPGRFSGRQFSNSRSEMNVSTLELGDSALYLCASSSWTGPGNTEAFFGQGTRLTVV.